This is a list of T cell receptor beta chains from one sample in a study of persistence of HIV-infected CD4 T cells. These receptors lack a known antigen. TCRdb keeps only in-frame clones here, not all; method: immunoSEQ multiplex PCR. The sample has tens of thousands of clones; 90% are singletons. Sequences were derived from CD4+ T cells sorted from PBMCs after approximately 19-hour stimulation, sampled from a patient who received antiretroviral therapy. The receptors shown here come from an adult woman with HIV who was CMV-seropositive. Both conserved end residues are part of each CDR3. The D gene is left open where the match is weak. Clone size is stated in some rows and not others, as once, few, many or a class when expanded.

j_call clone_size d_call v_call cdr3_aa cdr3_nt
TRBJ2-1 . TRBD1 TRBV14 CASSRGQVLSSYNEQFF TGTGCCAGCAGCCGGGGACAGGTATTGAGCTCCTACAATGAGCAGTTCTTC
TRBJ1-2 once . TRBV7-3 CASSPTGGPLNYGYTF TGTGCCAGCAGCCCTACGGGGGGGCCCCTTAACTATGGCTACACCTTC
TRBJ1-6 . . TRBV27 CASSSGTRGSSYNSPLHF TGTGCCAGCAGTTCGGGGACACGGGGTAGCTCCTATAATTCACCCCTCCACTTT
TRBJ2-2 once . TRBV6-4 CASSQGITNTGELFF TGTGCCAGCAGCCAGGGGATAACGAACACCGGGGAGCTGTTTTTT
TRBJ1-1 . . TRBV5-1 CASSLGRGSNTEAFF TGCGCCAGCAGCTTGGGGAGGGGCTCGAACACTGAAGCTTTCTTT
TRBJ2-1 . . TRBV5-1 CASSRDGNNEQFF TGCGCCAGCAGCCGCGACGGGAACAATGAGCAGTTCTTC
TRBJ2-7 . TRBD1 TRBV5-1 CASSPGDRLTYEQYF TGCGCCAGCAGCCCCGGGGACAGGTTAACCTACGAGCAGTACTTC
TRBJ1-5 . . TRBV12-3/TRBV12-4 CASTLRGNQPQHF TGTGCCAGCACCCTTAGGGGGAATCAGCCCCAGCATTTT
TRBJ1-4 . TRBD1 TRBV7-2 CASRPTGEINEKLFF TGTGCCAGCAGGCCGACAGGGGAGATTAATGAAAAACTGTTTTTT
TRBJ2-7 . TRBD1 TRBV7-2 CASSLGWTGYEQYF TGTGCCAGCAGCTTAGGTTGGACAGGCTACGAGCAGTACTTC
TRBJ2-5 . . TRBV5-1 CASSPEASGGGQYF TGCGCCAGCAGCCCGGAGGCTAGCGGAGGGGGCCAGTACTTC
TRBJ1-5 . TRBD1 TRBV12-5 CASGPDRGQGQPQHF TGTGCTAGTGGACCGGACAGGGGGCAGGGACAGCCCCAGCATTTT
TRBJ2-3 . TRBD2 TRBV15 CATSSPSGSLTDTQYF TGTGCCACCAGCAGTCCCAGCGGGAGCCTCACAGATACGCAGTATTTT
TRBJ2-3 . TRBD2 TRBV6-2/TRBV6-3 CASSSPLAGGLRDTQYF TGTGCCAGCAGTTCACCTCTAGCGGGGGGGCTTAGAGATACGCAGTATTTT
TRBJ2-5 . TRBD2 TRBV7-2 CASSSVLAGGVETQYF TGTGCCAGCAGCTCGGTGCTAGCGGGGGGGGTGGAGACCCAGTACTTC
TRBJ1-1 . . TRBV28 CASSSSRTGQRNTEAFF TGTGCCAGCAGCTCATCCCGGACGGGACAACGGAACACTGAAGCTTTCTTT
TRBJ2-3 . . TRBV5-1 CASSFLTGATDTQYF TGCGCCAGCAGCTTTCTTACGGGAGCTACAGATACGCAGTATTTT
TRBJ1-1 . . TRBV29-1 CSVNSKRGTEAFF TGCAGCGTGAATAGCAAACGGGGCACTGAAGCTTTCTTT
TRBJ1-1 . TRBD1 TRBV4-1 CASKGQGTSEAFF TGCGCCAGCAAGGGACAGGGGACGTCTGAAGCTTTCTTT
TRBJ1-4 . TRBD1 TRBV7-8 CASSLATGQGNEKLFF TGTGCCAGCAGCTTAGCAACGGGACAGGGTAATGAAAAACTGTTTTTT
TRBJ2-3 . . TRBV9 CASSRTRGSTDTQYF TGTGCCAGCAGCCGTACCCGGGGGAGCACAGATACGCAGTATTTT
TRBJ1-5 . . TRBV12-3/TRBV12-4 CASKGEAQPQHF TGTGCCAGCAAGGGGGAGGCTCAGCCCCAGCATTTT
TRBJ2-3 . . TRBV7-6 CASSLGPGGSDTQYF TGTGCCAGCAGCTTAGGCCCTGGGGGGTCAGATACGCAGTATTTT
TRBJ1-5 once . TRBV28 CASGTNNQPQHF TGTGCCAGCGGGACAAACAATCAGCCCCAGCATTTT
TRBJ2-1 . TRBD1 TRBV5-6 CASSLLGPGGSYNEQFF TGTGCCAGCAGCTTGTTAGGGCCAGGGGGCTCCTACAATGAGCAGTTCTTC
TRBJ1-1 . . TRBV7-2 CASREDMNTEAFF TGTGCCAGCAGAGAGGACATGAACACTGAAGCTTTCTTT
TRBJ1-1 . . TRBV6-1 CASSENVLGEAFF TGTGCCAGCAGTGAGAATGTTCTGGGTGAAGCTTTCTTT
TRBJ2-1 . TRBD2 TRBV11-1 CASNPGTSGAHEQFF TGTGCCAGCAACCCGGGAACTAGCGGGGCCCATGAGCAGTTCTTC
TRBJ1-2 . TRBD1 TRBV6-5 CASSYSRGTGGEVYTF TGTGCCAGCAGTTACTCGCGAGGGACAGGGGGTGAGGTCTACACCTTC
TRBJ1-2 . TRBD1 TRBV6-6 CASRASRDRVGYGYTF TGTGCCAGCAGGGCGTCCCGGGACAGGGTCGGCTATGGCTACACCTTC
TRBJ1-5 . TRBD1 TRBV28 CASSLSGQGTIPQHF TGTGCCAGCAGTTTATCGGGACAGGGGACTATACCCCAGCATTTT
TRBJ1-1 . . TRBV5-1 CASSLGRTKNTEAFF TGCGCCAGCAGCTTGGGACGGACCAAGAACACTGAAGCTTTCTTT
TRBJ2-3 . TRBD2 TRBV3-1/TRBV3-2 CASSRFGTSGTTDTQYF TGTGCCAGCAGCCGATTCGGGACTAGCGGAACCACAGATACGCAGTATTTT
TRBJ1-6 . . TRBV21-1 CASSKVGDASPLHF TGTGCCAGCAGCAAAGTTGGGGACGCTTCACCCCTCCACTTT
TRBJ2-1 . TRBD2 TRBV7-3 CASRVQREDNEQFF TGTGCCAGCAGGGTTCAGCGGGAGGACAATGAGCAGTTCTTC
TRBJ2-1 . . TRBV24-1 CATSAHPLYNEQFF TGTGCCACCAGTGCTCACCCGCTCTACAATGAGCAGTTCTTC
TRBJ2-3 once . TRBV24-1 CATSDLFGTHSSTDTQYF TGTGCCACCAGTGATTTGTTCGGGACCCATTCTAGCACAGATACGCAGTATTTT
TRBJ1-5 once . TRBV7-9 CASSFEGSNQPQHF TGTGCCAGCAGCTTCGAAGGAAGCAATCAGCCCCAGCATTTT
TRBJ1-5 . . TRBV7-8 CASSLGVGNQPQHF TGTGCCAGCAGCTTAGGGGTAGGCAATCAGCCCCAGCATTTT
TRBJ1-2 . TRBD1 TRBV5-6 CASSLRTGEGGYTF TGTGCCAGCAGCCTACGGACAGGGGAAGGGGGCTACACCTTC
TRBJ2-7 . TRBD1 TRBV20-1 CSANRGREQYF TGCAGTGCAAACAGGGGTCGCGAGCAGTACTTC
TRBJ1-2 once . TRBV15 CATSRGGTFPYGYTF TGTGCCACCAGCAGGGGGGGCACCTTTCCATATGGCTACACCTTC